This T cell receptor beta chain was sequenced in a study of PD-1 blockade in classical Hodgkin lymphoma (TCRdb year 2020). A note on the overall study: Nivolumab dosing was 3 mg/kg intravenously every 2 weeks, continuing until either disease progression or unacceptable toxicity. A peripheral blood immune signature of response to PD-1 blockade in classical Hodgkin lymphoma was defined using TCR beta sequencing and CyTOF. Results and caveats for the whole study, not just this receptor: Baseline TCR diversity was reported to be lower in newly diagnosed patients than in healthy donors, and even lower in relapsed/refractory patients. Trial patients with a complete response had baseline diversity similar to that of newly diagnosed patients, while partial responders and progressors had significantly lower diversity. By C4D1, a significant rise was seen in CD4+ TCR diversity but not in CD8+ TCR diversity (p=0.0027 vs p=0.16), and the rise was most apparent among complete responders (p=0.02). Lower diversity was observed in patients in whom nivolumab was started less than 1 year after ASCT, and these patients were excluded from later analyses so that confounding by immune reconstitution would be avoided. Only a single clinical trial cohort was studied, and what caused the repertoire differences, possibly disease activity or prior therapy, remained undefined.

This specimen's time point label, per the study, means: cycle 4 day 1 (C4D1), after five to seven weeks of nivolumab. Relapse after autologous stem cell transplantation had occurred in all trial patients, and cohorts A, B and C were distinguished by prior brentuximab vedotin exposure. A Miltenyi CD4+ T cell isolation kit was used for magnetic negative selection to purify CD4+ T cells from thawed PBMCs. The trial cohort included some 53 patients with relapsed/refractory classical Hodgkin lymphoma, and each patient had a best overall response of complete response, partial response or progressive disease. In the multi-cohort phase II CheckMate 205 trial, trial patients received single-agent nivolumab. An independent review committee assessed best overall response by applying the 2007 International Working Group response criteria. PBMCs from the trial were collected at three points: immediately before nivolumab initiation (C1D1), and during therapy at cycle 2 day 1 and cycle 4 day 1. Peripheral blood was collected in 8 mL Vacutainer Cell Preparation Tubes, from which PBMCs were isolated by centrifugation and then cryopreserved. Purified CD4+ and CD8+ fractions were prepared only for cases with an additional available PBMC sample. Magnetically labelled cells were depleted on LS columns in a quadroMACS separator, and the flow-through was collected as the purified fraction.

Genomic DNA was extracted with the Qiagen DNeasy kit from unsorted PBMCs and from negatively selected CD4+ and CD8+ fractions. TCR beta CDR3 regions were subjected to amplification by immunoSEQ multiplex PCR with primers that anneal to V and J segments. A synthetic immune receptor repertoire was used to minimize amplification bias, and any residual bias was removed computationally once sequencing was done. The authors processed their data as follows. Custom Python scripts were used to quantify repertoire diversity as the Shannon entropy index. Unsorted, CD4+ and CD8+ repertoires were analyzed separately, except for combined analyses in which CD4+ and CD8+ sequences were merged in silico. A clone counted as expanded when the clone's frequency after treatment rose at least 2-fold relative to C1D1, and clones undetected at baseline were given a pseudocount of 0.5. Clones with 0 or 1 copy at C1D1 were defined as singleton clones, while clones with 2 or more copies were defined as non-singleton clones. Clones expanded in unsorted samples were assigned a CD4+, CD8+ or unknown annotation through matching of protein sequences in sorted samples from the same patient. Wilcoxon tests on paired samples were used to test diversity changes from C1D1 to C4D1. Imported from immuneACCESS, the table was reduced by TCRdb to in-frame sequences with V and J called. These copies leave out some clones; in studies compared against another copy, an unresolved V gene accounts for under half, and the cause of the remainder is not known. V and J calls plus clone size are reproduced from that table; the DNA served to infer D and trimming. The sample records fewer than 35,000 clones, about 86% of which are singletons. Approximately 0.82% of the sample is in the top ten clones.

The table lists this clone with a count of one. What antigen it recognizes has not been identified. Base quality data are lacking; no much larger clone is found one base away. The junction shows trimming of 2 bases on V and 2 bases on J, and the gene matches do not reach 2 bases of it. Taken from cysteine to phenylalanine, the CDR3 has 16 residues. The read is trimmed to its CDR3 DNA, 48 bases read in frame from base 1. CDR1 SGHTA and CDR2 FQGTGA were looked up in the germline V gene. This sequence originates from a human donor with classical Hodgkin lymphoma. This material consisted of CD4+ T cells from blood, taken before the fourth cycle of nivolumab. The chain joins TRBV7-3 to TRBJ2-3, and TRBD2 aligns with 12 junction nucleotides. The sequence in DNA is TGTGCCAGCAGCTTACCTAGCGGGGGGGCCACAGATACGCAGTATTTT. It codes for CASSLPSGGATDTQYF.